A single sample is the source of the 30 T cell receptor beta chains below, sequenced in a study of blood T cell repertoires in COVID-19. The method was immunoSEQ multiplex PCR; TCRdb's version includes in-frame clones alone and lacks a portion of them. The sample holds around 500,000 clones; 80% to 90% are singletons and the top ten take approximately 8.3%. The source material was PBMCs or T cells enriched from blood (not recorded which). These receptors all stem from a woman in her sixties or seventies who had recovered from COVID-19.

This clone was recorded once. The chain joins TRBV28 to TRBJ1-5, with TRBD1 as a possible D gene (6 bases). Germline V gene lookup returns CDR1 MDHEN and CDR2 SYDVKM. The V and J ends lost 6 bases and 0 bases respectively, with 12 bases between them. The CDR3 runs 15 residues. The CDR3 DNA sequence: TGTGCCAGCAGGAGACAGGAGTTTAGCAATCAGCCCCAGCATTTT. This translates into CASRRQEFSNQPQHF.

About this clone: The junction shows a germline mismatch at one end, possibly a read error. This chain uses TRBV24-1 with TRBJ2-3; possibly TRBD1 for D (6 bases). CDR3 length: 11 residues. The germline CDR1 and CDR2 sequences are KGHDR and SFDVKD. The chain's CDR3 is CATKRQAPRDF. CDR3 bases: TGTGCCACCAAGAGACAGGCCCCGCGGGATTTT.

V and J are TRBV24-1 and TRBJ2-7; maybe TRBD1 (5 bases). The germline V gene has CDR1 KGHDR and CDR2 SFDVKD. V lost 7 bases and J 3 bases, leaving 12 bases between the germline ends. There are 13 residues in the CDR3. CDR3 DNA: TGTGCCACCAGCAAAGGACAAGGCTACGAGCAGTACTTC. It is translated as CATSKGQGYEQYF.

This chain links TRBV5-5 with TRBJ2-2; 7 positions agree with TRBD2. Trimming at V came to 0 bases and at J to 2 bases, leaving 4 bases not matched to a gene. The germline V gene has CDR1 SGHKS and CDR2 YYEKEE (reference sequence). The CDR3 has 16 amino acids. CDR3 loop: CASSLGLAANTGELFF. The DNA for the CDR3 is TGTGCCAGCAGCTTGGGGCTAGCGGCAAACACCGGGGAGCTGTTTTTT.

The chain joins TRBV9 to TRBJ2-4; perhaps TRBD2 as D (5 bases). V was pared by 2 bases and J by 5 bases, with 11 bases between. From germline, CDR1 is SGDLS and CDR2 YYNGEE. The CDR3 runs to 14 residues. This CDR3 is CASSVGVGQNIQYF. The CDR3 DNA is TGTGCCAGCAGCGTCGGGGTAGGCCAAAACATTCAGTACTTC.

V usage is TRBV9 and J usage is TRBJ1-2; 11 bases map to TRBD1. The germline gives CDR1 SGDLS, CDR2 YYNGEE. After removal of 4 bases from V and 6 bases from J, the junction contained 8 bases not matched to a gene. The CDR3 runs to 15 residues. CDR3 region: CASSSRGQGADGYTF. CDR3 coding DNA: TGTGCCAGCAGCTCACGAGGACAGGGGGCGGATGGCTACACCTTC.

The chain links TRBV18 to TRBJ1-1; 8 bases align to TRBD1. V trimming: 1 base; J trimming: 10 bases; junction bases outside the gene matches: 5. Germline CDR1 KGHSH, CDR2 LQKENI. The CDR3 consists of 13 residues. The chain's CDR3 is CASSPLGQGVAFF. Here the CDR3 DNA reads TGTGCCAGCTCACCACTCGGACAGGGAGTAGCTTTCTTT.

V is TRBV9 and J is TRBJ2-3; 13 bases match TRBD2. The CDR3 spans 19 residues. From germline, CDR1 is SGDLS and CDR2 YYNGEE. V trimming: 0 bases; J trimming: 4 bases; junction bases outside the gene matches: 11. CDR3 in amino acids: CASSVENPTSGGLADTQYF. The CDR3 region has the DNA TGTGCCAGCAGCGTAGAAAACCCGACTAGCGGGGGGTTAGCAGATACGCAGTATTTT.

The CDR3 DNA reads as TGTGCCAGCAGCTTGGCAGGGAACTACTATGGCTACACCTTC. Its protein product is CASSLAGNYYGYTF. The chain carries TRBV5-4 and TRBJ1-2; TRBD1 is a possible D gene (5 bases). V was pared by 0 bases and J by 3 bases, with 9 bases between. Germline V gene lookup returns CDR1 SGHNT and CDR2 YYREEE (reference sequence). The CDR3 runs to 14 residues.

This chain links TRBV6-4 with TRBJ1-6; D not certain. Trimming shortened V by 3 bases and J by 8 bases, and 11 bases separated the two germline ends. CDR1 is MRHNA and CDR2 is SNTAGT in the germline V gene. The CDR3 covers 14 residues. CDR3 bases: TGTGCCAGCAGTGAAGGCGCCGGGTATTCACCCCTCCACTTT. Translated, it gives CASSEGAGYSPLHF.

This sequence joins TRBV5-1 and TRBJ1-1; TRBD1 matches 8 bases. This CDR3 has 14 amino acids. From germline, CDR1 is SGHRS and CDR2 YFSETQ. V dropped 4 bases and J dropped 4; count of bases not matched to a gene: 6. CDR3 in DNA: TGCGCCAGCAGCCCCATCCAGGGGGCCACTGAAGCTTTCTTT. Translation gives CASSPIQGATEAFF. The full variable domain, completed using reference TRBV5-1 and TRBJ1-1, is KAGVTQTPRYLIKTRGQQVTLSCSPISGHRSVSWYQQTPGQGLQFLFEYFSETQRNKGNFPGRFSGRQFSNSRSEMNVSTLELGDSALYLCASSPIQGATEAFFGQGTRLTVV.

V and J are TRBV7-2 and TRBJ1-2; D perhaps matches TRBD1 (6 bases). CDR3 length: 12 residues. The germline CDR1 and CDR2 sequences are SGHTA and FQGNSA. Trimming took 5 bases from V and 7 from J, leaving 11 bases between them. Here the CDR3 DNA reads TGTGCCAGCAGCGAACAGGGTTTTGGCTACACCTTC. As protein: CASSEQGFGYTF.

V usage is TRBV7-6 and J usage is TRBJ1-1; 7 bases agree with TRBD1. The CDR3 runs 15 residues. V lost 3 bases, J lost 2 bases, and 6 bases stayed unmatched. CDR1 and CDR2 (germline): SGHVS, FNYEAQ. For the CDR3, the DNA is TGTGCCAGCAGCTTCAACCGGGACAGAAACACTGAAGCTTTCTTT. It specifies CASSFNRDRNTEAFF.

This clone was picked up one time. V is TRBV5-1 and J is TRBJ2-4, with TRBD1 matching over 8 bases. The CDR3 consists of 16 residues. In germline, CDR1 is SGHRS, CDR2 YFSETQ. Losses at the gene ends were 4 bases for V and 2 bases for J; bases not matched to a gene: 8. The CDR3 reads CASSISGGATKNIQYF. In DNA form, the CDR3 reads TGCGCCAGCAGCATATCAGGGGGCGCAACCAAAAACATTCAGTACTTC.

This chain joins TRBV12-5 and TRBJ2-3, with 7 bases aligning to TRBD2. The V and J ends lost 0 bases and 4 bases, in that order; junction bases with no gene match: 4. Germline-derived CDR1 and CDR2 are LGHNT and FRNRAP. CDR3 size: 15 residues. The CDR3 is CASGLVRGVADTQYF. The CDR3 nucleotides are TGTGCTAGTGGTTTGGTACGGGGGGTAGCAGATACGCAGTATTTT.

V usage is TRBV7-6 and J usage is TRBJ1-3; TRBD1 agrees at 7 bases. In germline, CDR1 is SGHVS, CDR2 FNYEAQ. The CDR3 contains 16 residues. The ends lost 5 bases at V and 0 bases at J; junction bases unmatched: 7. In DNA, the CDR3 is TGTGCCAGCAGCCGACCTGGGACAGCCTCTGGAAACACCATATATTTT. It translates to CASSRPGTASGNTIYF. The full variable domain, completed using reference TRBV7-6 and TRBJ1-3, is GAGVSQSPRYKVTKRGQDVALRCDPISGHVSLYWYRQALGQGPEFLTYFNYEAQQDKSGLPNDRFSAERPEGSISTLTIQRTEQRDSAMYRCASSRPGTASGNTIYFGEGSWLTVV.

This chain joins TRBV27 and TRBJ2-1, with 9 bases that match TRBD1. Trimming removed 3 bases from V and 5 bases from J; junction bases left unmatched: 8. The CDR3 length is 16 residues. The germline CDR1 and CDR2 sequences are MNHEY and SMNVEV (reference sequence). In DNA form, the CDR3 reads TGTGCCAGCAGTTTGGGGGGGACAGGGAGGCACAATGAGCAGTTCTTC. This sequence encodes CASSLGGTGRHNEQFF.

The chain recombines TRBV5-6 with TRBJ1-1, with D possibly being TRBD1 (6 bases). The CDR3 extends over 15 amino acids. Germline CDR1 and CDR2: SGHDT and YYEEEE. Trimming pared 2 bases from V and 3 bases from J, leaving 14 bases between. The CDR3 loop is CASSFPGQPYTEAFF. For the CDR3, the DNA is TGTGCCAGCAGCTTTCCGGGACAACCTTACACTGAAGCTTTCTTT.

The V gene is TRBV14, the J gene TRBJ1-2; 7 bases fit TRBD1. V lost 3 bases to trimming and J lost 4 bases; unmatched junction nucleotides: 8. The CDR3 totals 15 residues. The germline gives CDR1 SGHDN, CDR2 FVKESK. CDR3 sequence: CASSHQRTGSYGYTF. CDR3 in DNA: TGTGCCAGCAGCCATCAACGGACAGGATCCTATGGCTACACCTTC.

The chain carries TRBV5-4 and TRBJ2-5; the match to TRBD2 covers 12 bases. The CDR3 loop spans 16 amino acids. Unmatched junction bases numbered 4, after V lost 3 bases and J lost 1 base. The germline V gene has CDR1 SGHNT and CDR2 YYREEE (reference sequence). CDR3 nucleotides: TGTGCCAGCAGCTACCCGGGACTAGCGGGCCAAGAGACCCAGTACTTC. It codes for CASSYPGLAGQETQYF.

This chain links TRBV2 with TRBJ1-5, with D perhaps TRBD1 (5 bases). This CDR3 spans 15 amino acids. The germline V gene encodes CDR1 SNHLY and CDR2 FYNNEI. Trimming pared 3 bases from V and 4 bases from J, leaving 13 bases between. This CDR3 is CASSEGRQGNQPQHF. The CDR3 DNA is TGTGCCAGCAGTGAGGGCAGGCAGGGAAATCAGCCCCAGCATTTT.

On this clone itself: This same CDR3 is encoded by further DNA sequences in the sample. The V call is TRBV3-1 (or the pseudogene TRBV3-2), the J call TRBJ2-4; unclear D gene. CDR1 is LGHDT, CDR2 YNNKEL, per germline (reference sequence). The CDR3 length is 14 residues. V lost 1 base, J lost 8 bases, and 12 bases lay in between. Written as DNA, the CDR3 is TGTGCCAGCAGCCAAGTTCCCACTCCCGACATTCAGTACTTC. It translates to CASSQVPTPDIQYF.

The chain employs TRBV3-1 (or the pseudogene TRBV3-2) and TRBJ2-2; 7 nucleotides agree with TRBD2. Trimming removed 8 bases from V and 7 bases from J; junction bases left unmatched: 7. CDR1 is LGHDT and CDR2 is YNNKEL in the germline V gene (reference sequence). The CDR3 sequence is 13 residues long. Here the CDR3 reads CASCGGKGGELFF. The CDR3 DNA follows: TGTGCCAGCTGCGGGGGAAAAGGCGGGGAGCTGTTTTTT.

This chain connects TRBV5-1 to TRBJ2-3; D is unresolved. The CDR3 is made up of 17 amino acids. The V gene lost 2 bases and the J gene lost 0 bases, with 16 bases spanning the gap. Germline V CDR1 and CDR2: SGHRS, YFSETQ. The CDR3 here is CASSLQPVILSTDTQYF. The DNA for the CDR3 is TGCGCCAGCAGCTTACAGCCGGTCATCCTTAGCACAGATACGCAGTATTTT.

The DNA of the CDR3 is TGTGCCATCAGTGAGCAGAGGGGGGAGACCCAGTACTTC. This encodes CAISEQRGETQYF. The chain combines TRBV10-3 with TRBJ2-5; D is perhaps TRBD1 (6 bases). Trimming shortened V by 2 bases and J by 5 bases, and 9 bases separated the two germline ends. This CDR3 is 13 amino acids long. Germline V gene lookup returns CDR1 ENHRY and CDR2 SYGVKD.

The chain links TRBV3-1 (or the pseudogene TRBV3-2) to TRBJ2-3; TRBD2 matches 10 bases. Germline-derived CDR1 and CDR2 are LGHDT and YNNKEL (reference sequence). CDR3 length: 17 residues. V was clipped by 1 base and J by 2 bases; unmatched bases: 6. The CDR3 nucleotides read TGTGCCAGCAGCCAAGCCATGGGACTAGCGCTCACAGATACGCAGTATTTT. Translating gives CASSQAMGLALTDTQYF.

This chain links TRBV28 with TRBJ2-3, with D maybe TRBD2 (7 bases). Trimming removed 5 bases from V and 1 base from J, with 13 bases in between. CDR1 is MDHEN and CDR2 is SYDVKM in the germline V gene. The CDR3 is 15 amino acids. The CDR3 spells CASSEGGPGTDTQYF. The CDR3, as DNA: TGTGCCAGCAGTGAGGGGGGGCCGGGCACAGATACGCAGTATTTT.

The rearrangement joins TRBV6-5 to TRBJ2-2; D remains ambiguous. Looked up from germline, CDR1 is MNHEY and CDR2 is SVGAGI. This CDR3 has 13 amino acids. V was cut by 6 bases and J by 8 bases, with 13 bases left in between. In DNA form, the CDR3 reads TGTGCCAGCAGGTGGGCCGAAGGAGGGGAGCTGTTTTTT. Protein sequence: CASRWAEGGELFF.

The genes are TRBV2 and TRBJ2-3; TRBD2 might be the D (7 bases). The CDR3 runs to 15 residues. Germline values: CDR1 SNHLY, CDR2 FYNNEI. V lost 6 bases to trimming and J lost 1 base, with 14 bases between them. The CDR3 sequence: CASSLRGARTDTQYF. The CDR3 DNA sequence: TGTGCCAGCAGCTTACGGGGGGCCCGCACAGATACGCAGTATTTT. The full variable domain, rest sourced from reference TRBV2 and TRBJ2-3, is EPEVTQTPSHQVTQMGQEVILRCVPISNHLYFYWYRQILGQKVEFLVSFYNNEISEKSEIFDDQFSVERPDGSNFTLKIRSTKLEDSAMYFCASSLRGARTDTQYFGPGTRLTVL.

The CDR3 protein is CSVGSQPNTEAFF. CDR3 DNA sequence: TGCAGCGTTGGGTCACAGCCGAACACTGAAGCTTTCTTT. The chain is built from TRBV29-1 and TRBJ1-1; D remains unclear. Germline CDR1 is SQVTM and CDR2 is ANQGSEA. The CDR3 runs to 13 residues. Trimming pared 4 bases from V and 1 base from J, leaving 10 bases between.